The 18 T cell receptor beta chains below all came from one sample that was sequenced in a study of glioma-infiltrating T cells after dendritic cell vaccination. The protocol was immunoSEQ multiplex PCR, while the TCRdb copy is restricted to in-frame clones and leaves out a portion. This sample yields tens of thousands of clones, of which around 86% are seen a single time; 6.5% to 10% belongs to the top ten. The sample here was blood, taken before dendritic cell vaccination. These receptors all come from a human donor with glioblastoma.

The V gene is TRBV19, the J gene TRBJ1-1; weak D call: TRBD1 (6 bases). CDR3 length: 14 residues. Trimming pared 6 bases from V and 8 bases from J, leaving 19 bases between. Per germline, CDR1 LNHDA and CDR2 SQIVND (reference sequence). For the CDR3, the DNA is TGTGCCAGTAGAGGGGGTGAAGCCAGGGCCGAAGCTTTCTTT. Its protein product is CASRGGEARAEAFF.

The count of this clone is one. The chain joins TRBV5-1 to TRBJ2-2; D possibly corresponds to TRBD1 (5 bases). This CDR3 is built from 15 residues. Germline CDR1 SGHRS, CDR2 YFSETQ. V was shortened by 2 bases and J by 1 base, with 9 bases between the two germline ends. For the CDR3, the DNA is TGCGCCAGCAGCTTTTTCGGACAGAACACCGGGGAGCTGTTTTTT. Its protein product is CASSFFGQNTGELFF.

The sample holds a few counts of this clone. This chain uses TRBV19 with TRBJ1-5; D might be TRBD1 (6 bases). This CDR3 spans 15 amino acids. Germline CDR1 is LNHDA and CDR2 is SQIVND (reference sequence). V was clipped by 8 bases and J by 5 bases, with 19 bases between them. CDR3 sequence reads: CASGGVNRDDQPQHF. The CDR3 DNA sequence: TGTGCCAGTGGTGGGGTAAACAGGGACGATCAGCCCCAGCATTTT. Combining the CDR3 with reference TRBV19 and TRBJ1-5 gives the whole variable domain DGGITQSPKYLFRKEGQNVTLSCEQNLNHDAMYWYRQDPGQGLRLIYYSQIVNDFQKGDIAEGYSVSREKKESFPLTVTSAQKNPTAFYLCASGGVNRDDQPQHFGDGTRLSIL.

The chain joins TRBV19 to TRBJ1-1; D might be TRBD1 (5 bases). The germline V gene has CDR1 LNHDA and CDR2 SQIVND (reference sequence). Trimming took off 8 bases at V and 5 bases at J, with 15 bases between the two ends. The CDR3 runs to 13 residues. The CDR3 spells CASLLSGGTEAFF. The CDR3 DNA reads as TGTGCCAGTCTGCTTTCCGGGGGGACTGAAGCTTTCTTT.

This chain links TRBV7-9 with TRBJ2-1; 9 bases are a match to TRBD2. Trimming cost V 0 bases and J 1 base; bases outside gene matches: 4. Germline-derived CDR1 and CDR2 are SEHNR and FQNEAQ (reference sequence). The length of the CDR3 is 17 residues. The CDR3, as DNA: TGTGCCAGCAGCTTAGCGACTAGCGGCGCATCCTACAATGAGCAGTTCTTC. It encodes CASSLATSGASYNEQFF.

This sequence joins TRBV7-2 and TRBJ2-2; perhaps TRBD1 as D (5 bases). The V end lost 2 bases, the J end lost 4 bases, and 8 bases lay between the germline ends. There are 14 residues in the CDR3. CDR1 is SGHTA and CDR2 is FQGNSA in the germline V gene. This CDR3 reads CASSLQGITGELFF. DNA of the CDR3: TGTGCCAGCAGCTTACAGGGTATCACCGGGGAGCTGTTTTTT. Filled out from reference TRBV7-2 and TRBJ2-2, the complete variable domain reads GAGVSQSPSNKVTEKGKDVELRCDPISGHTALYWYRQSLGQGLEFLIYFQGNSAPDKSGLPSDRFSAERTGGSVSTLTIQRTQQEDSAVYLCASSLQGITGELFFGEGSRLTVL.

This clone has only one observation. This chain links TRBV7-8 with TRBJ2-7, with TRBD2 identical over 7 bases. In germline, CDR1 is SGHVS, CDR2 FQNEAQ. The V and J ends lost 5 bases and 7 bases, in that order; junction bases with no gene match: 8. The CDR3 consists of 13 residues. CDR3 amino acids: CASSPAGSREQYF. The CDR3 DNA follows: TGTGCCAGCAGCCCAGCGGGATCCAGGGAGCAGTACTTC.

V is TRBV4-1 and J is TRBJ1-1, with 7 bases fitting TRBD1. Germline loops: CDR1 MGHRA, CDR2 YSYEKL. V shed 6 bases, J shed 1 base, and the junction held 5 bases outside the gene matches. The CDR3 totals 14 residues. The CDR3: CASRIGTENTEAFF. The CDR3 region has the DNA TGCGCCAGCAGGATAGGGACAGAGAACACTGAAGCTTTCTTT.

The CDR3 sequence is CASRSWGEFYSNQPQHF. The CDR3 DNA reads TGTGCCAGCAGGTCATGGGGGGAGTTTTATAGCAATCAGCCCCAGCATTTT. The J gene is TRBJ1-5, the V gene TRBV2, with a weak D call TRBD1 (5 bases). Trimming stripped 6 bases from V and 0 bases from J, with 18 bases between. The V gene's germline CDR1 is SNHLY and CDR2 FYNNEI. This CDR3 spans 17 amino acids. Supplemented by reference TRBV2 and TRBJ1-5, the full variable domain reads EPEVTQTPSHQVTQMGQEVILRCVPISNHLYFYWYRQILGQKVEFLVSFYNNEISEKSEIFDDQFSVERPDGSNFTLKIRSTKLEDSAMYFCASRSWGEFYSNQPQHFGDGTRLSIL.

This chain connects TRBV7-6 to TRBJ1-1; 9 nucleotides align to TRBD1. The trim removed 5 bases at V and 4 bases at J, leaving 8 bases unmatched. CDR3 length: 15 amino acids. The germline V gene has CDR1 SGHVS and CDR2 FNYEAQ. This chain's CDR3 is CASSDGGQGGTEAFF. In DNA, the CDR3 is TGTGCCAGCAGCGACGGGGGACAGGGTGGCACTGAAGCTTTCTTT.

The V and J genes are TRBV7-9 and TRBJ2-5; D remains ambiguous. The germline gives CDR1 SEHNR, CDR2 FQNEAQ (reference sequence). V was shortened by 6 bases and J by 8 bases, with 10 bases between the two germline ends. The length of the CDR3 is 11 residues. CDR3: CASSALDTQYF. The CDR3 bases are TGTGCCAGCAGTGCTCTAGACACCCAGTACTTC.

This rearrangement joins TRBV2 to TRBJ2-5, with no clear D. Germline V gene data show CDR1 as SNHLY and CDR2 as FYNNEI. This CDR3 region has 13 residues. V was cut by 8 bases and J by 2 bases, with 12 bases left in between. Here the CDR3 reads CASYPTLQETQYF. The CDR3 coding sequence is TGTGCCAGCTACCCGACATTACAAGAGACCCAGTACTTC.

The chain has TRBV27 and TRBJ2-3, with TRBD2 matching 7 bases. Germline trimming cut 5 bases from V and 2 bases from J; bases unmatched to any gene: 10. The V gene's germline CDR1 is MNHEY and CDR2 SMNVEV (reference sequence). The CDR3 runs to 16 residues. CDR3 amino acids: CASSRGWGGFTDTQYF. CDR3 sequence (DNA): TGTGCCAGCAGTCGTGGGTGGGGGGGATTCACAGATACGCAGTATTTT.

This chain connects TRBV7-7 to TRBJ2-5, with a possible D match to TRBD2 (6 bases). In germline, CDR1 is SSHAT, CDR2 FNYEAQ (reference sequence). Trimming took 6 bases from V and 1 from J, leaving 12 bases between them. CDR3 length: 14 amino acids. The CDR3 loop is CASSRSGTQETQYF. DNA for the CDR3: TGTGCCAGCAGTCGTAGCGGTACCCAAGAGACCCAGTACTTC.

The rearrangement joins TRBV4-1 to TRBJ1-4, with TRBD1 as a possible D gene (5 bases). The CDR3 runs 16 residues. Germline CDR1 is MGHRA and CDR2 is YSYEKL. Trimming pared 0 bases from V and 0 bases from J, leaving 8 bases between. For the CDR3, the DNA is TGCGCCAGCAGCCAAGACGGGGGGGCAACTAATGAAAAACTGTTTTTT. Translating gives CASSQDGGATNEKLFF.

The chain combines TRBV14 with TRBJ2-5, with TRBD2 identical over 9 bases. The CDR3 is made up of 16 amino acids. J gave up 5 bases and V 1 base, and 8 bases lay outside the gene matches. Germline V CDR1 and CDR2: SGHDN, FVKESK. DNA for the CDR3: TGTGCCAGCAGCCAAGGTAGCGGGGGCCCCGGCGAGACCCAGTACTTC. Its translation is CASSQGSGGPGETQYF. Full variable domain (remainder filled in from reference TRBV14 and TRBJ2-5): EAGVTQFPSHSVIEKGQTVTLRCDPISGHDNLYWYRRVMGKEIKFLLHFVKESKQDESGMPNNRFLAERTGGTYSTLKVQPAELEDSGVYFCASSQGSGGPGETQYFGPGTRLLVL.

The V call is TRBV5-4, the J call TRBJ2-1; 8 bases match TRBD2. J was trimmed by 4 bases and V by 4 bases; bases with no gene match: 7. This CDR3 is 15 amino acids long. The germline gives CDR1 SGHNT, CDR2 YYREEE (reference sequence). The CDR3 coding sequence is TGTGCCAGCAGCCGAAAGAGCGGGGGTTACAATGAGCAGTTCTTC. Translating gives CASSRKSGGYNEQFF.

The V gene is TRBV6-1, the J gene TRBJ1-2, with 8 bases matching TRBD1. CDR3 length equals 16 residues. J was trimmed by 4 bases and V by 0 bases; bases with no gene match: 7. CDR1 and CDR2 (germline): MNHNS, SASEGT. The CDR3 DNA is TGTGCCAGCAGTGAAGCAGGACAGGGTTTGAGCTATGGCTACACCTTC. Translated, it gives CASSEAGQGLSYGYTF.